The T cell receptor beta chain under discussion was sequenced for a study of CD8+ T cells in alopecia areata. Trimming stripped 3 bases from V and 1 base from J, with 12 bases between. The germline V gene encodes CDR1 LGHNT and CDR2 FRNRAP. The CDR3 is made up of 15 amino acids. The sequencing template was cDNA reverse transcribed from extracted RNA. Sequenced by immunoSEQ multiplex PCR; TCRdb stores in-frame clones only, minus some. The table lists about 42,000 clones, around 90% of them singletons. The sample's treatment: oral pan-JAK inhibitor, 5-10 mg twice daily. The source was CD8+ T cells sorted from blood, collected at week 24, from a patient treated with tofacitinib. The TCR originated in a human donor with alopecia areata. V usage is TRBV12-5 and J usage is TRBJ2-5; D might be TRBD1 or TRBD2, each matching 5 bases. CDR3 in amino acids: CASGFSIGTQETQYF. In nucleotides, the CDR3 is TGTGCTAGTGGTTTCTCCATTGGGACCCAAGAGACCCAGTACTTC.